The entry below describes one T cell receptor (beta chain). Its antigen target is currently unknown. A junction end diverges from the germline sequence, so it may reflect a read error. Measured from the cysteine to the phenylalanine, the CDR3 is 12 residues long. The retained sequence is limited to the CDR3, 36 bases, with the frame set at the first base. These data are taken from a study of control samples from healthy donors and cancer patients (dated by TCRdb to between 2020 and 2021). Library preparation was by the immunoSEQ multiplex PCR assay. In TCRdb, the immuneACCESS table is reduced to in-frame sequences with V and J assigned. These tables do not hold every clone; where another copy was compared, an unresolved V gene accounts for under half, and the others remain unexplained. Present in this sample are roughly 88,000 clones, over 85% of which were seen just once. Together, the top ten hold about 7.3% of the sample.

Sequencing input: blood. This TCR came from a young man in good health. The chain is made from TRBV12-3 or TRBV12-4 and TRBJ2-7, with TRBD1 tentatively as D gene (5 bases match). At the DNA level, the sequence is TGTGCCAGCAGCCTGGGGCCAGGGATTTTCGACTTC. Protein translation: CASSLGPGIFDF.